These 10 T cell receptor beta chains share one sample of origin, sequenced in a study of T-cell reconstitution after alpha-beta-depleted transplantation in children. Unique molecular identifiers were built into the TCRbeta library. MiXCR, applied by TCRdb to the PCR reads, yields one record per CDR3 protein. The repertoire includes under 450,000 distinct CDR3 sequences, 15% to 20% of them detected once, and less than 30% sits in the top ten. The specimen comprised PBMCs, mostly from graft donor cells, sampled 360 days after TCRalphabeta/CD19-depleted stem cell transplant. These TCRs come from a boy under two years old who had a stem cell transplant for Wiskott-Aldrich syndrome, so the T cells may come from the graft donor.

This chain joins TRBV29-1 and TRBJ2-1; the D gene is possibly TRBD2 (6 bases). This CDR3 spans 16 amino acids. V lost 3 bases and J lost 12, with 27 bases in between. Germline V lookup: CDR1 SQVTM, CDR2 ANQGSEA. The CDR3: CSVDRPSLGLLIGQFF. CDR3 sequence (DNA): TGCAGCGTTGATAGGCCCTCCCTGGGACTGCTAATCGGGCAGTTCTTC.

This clonotype was observed a few times. The chain is built from TRBV5-5 and TRBJ2-3, with a weak D call TRBD2 (6 bases). Germline V lookup: CDR1 SGHKS, CDR2 YYEKEE (reference sequence). The CDR3 runs to 15 residues. The ends were cut back, 7 bases at V and 2 bases at J, with 17 bases in the middle. Written as DNA, the CDR3 is TGTGCCAGCCGCCCGACTAGATCCTCCACAGATACGCAGTATTTT. Translating gives CASRPTRSSTDTQYF.

This sequence joins TRBV5-1 and TRBJ2-1; 7 bases fit TRBD1. The CDR3 is 15 residues long. Germline V CDR1 and CDR2: SGHRS, YFSETQ. V was pared by 4 bases and J by 8 bases, with 12 bases of the junction left unmatched. The CDR3 loop reads CASSRKTGSGDEQFF. DNA of the CDR3: TGCGCCAGCAGCCGGAAGACAGGGTCTGGGGATGAGCAGTTCTTC.

The sample holds a few counts of this clonotype. The chain uses TRBV27 and TRBJ2-7; the D gene could be TRBD1 or TRBD2 (5 bases each). V lost 6 bases and J 3 bases, leaving 15 bases between the germline ends. The CDR3 sequence is 14 residues long. Germline lookup yields CDR1 MNHEY and CDR2 SMNVEV (reference sequence). CDR3 amino acids: CASRGRVSFYEQYF. The CDR3 coding sequence is TGTGCCAGCAGGGGACGGGTTTCCTTCTACGAGCAGTACTTC.

The chain uses TRBV6-5 and TRBJ2-3; D not resolved. CDR1 and CDR2 (germline): MNHEY, SVGAGI. V was clipped by 1 base and J by 1 base, with 6 bases between them. This CDR3 spans 14 amino acids. The CDR3 is CASSYFIGTDTQYF. The CDR3 region has the DNA TGTGCCAGCAGTTACTTCATAGGCACAGATACGCAGTATTTT.

The J gene is TRBJ2-1, the V gene TRBV7-9; D is uncertain. Trimming left V 3 bases short and J 10 bases short, with 10 bases between. This CDR3 comprises 12 residues. Germline V CDR1 and CDR2: SEHNR, FQNEAQ (reference sequence). The CDR3 sequence is CASSLVWAEQFF. The CDR3 nucleotides are TGTGCCAGCAGCTTGGTTTGGGCAGAGCAGTTCTTC.

V and J are TRBV12-3 or TRBV12-4 and TRBJ1-1; D call uncertain. The CDR3 is 12 amino acids. V shed 7 bases and J shed 4 bases, with 10 bases lying between them. CDR3 bases: TGTGCCAGCAAAACCAGGATCACTGAAGCTTTCTTT. This gives the protein CASKTRITEAFF.

CDR3 sequence reads: CASSLGASSQETQYF. For the CDR3, the DNA is TGTGCCAGCAGTTTAGGGGCTAGTTCACAAGAGACCCAGTACTTC. The chain combines TRBV28 with TRBJ2-5; tentatively, D is TRBD1 (5 bases). The CDR3 runs to 15 residues. V shed 2 bases and J shed 2 bases, with 12 bases lying between them. The germline gives CDR1 MDHEN, CDR2 SYDVKM.

This clonotype was seen a few times. As DNA, the CDR3 is TGTGCCAGCAGTGACGCGGACAGACATTACAATGAGCAGTTCTTC. This codes for CASSDADRHYNEQFF. V is TRBV2 and J is TRBJ2-1; TRBD1 is a possible D gene (6 bases). Germline V lookup: CDR1 SNHLY, CDR2 FYNNEI. Trimming removed 3 bases at V and 4 bases at J, with 13 bases between. This CDR3 has 15 amino acids.

The J gene is TRBJ2-7, the V gene TRBV12-3 or TRBV12-4; perhaps TRBD2 as D (5 bases). V gave up 4 bases and J gave up 8 bases, with 18 bases separating them. This CDR3 contains 14 residues. The CDR3 spells CASSSTIFRRKQYF. The CDR3 DNA follows: TGTGCCAGCAGTTCCACAATCTTCAGGAGGAAGCAGTACTTC.